A single sample is the source of the 24 T cell receptor beta chains below, sequenced in a study of T-cell memory formation after mild COVID-19. TCRdb used MiXCR to reprocess the 5' RACE reads, holding one entry per CDR3 protein. The data hold around 110,000 distinct CDR3 sequences, with 9.5% to 15% observed a single time. Sequenced material: PBMCs or a T cell subset sorted from them (not recorded which). The origin of the receptors is an adult woman who had mild COVID-19 (a few samples of this study predate the infection). Cell type and time point are not known.

The V gene is TRBV7-6, the J gene TRBJ2-1; D is undetermined. The length of the CDR3 is 15 residues. CDR1 is SGHVS, CDR2 FNYEAQ, per germline. Trimming pared 2 bases from V and 7 bases from J, leaving 15 bases between. The CDR3 DNA is TGTGCCAGCAGCTTATATCAGGTGCCGGAGAATGAGCAGTTCTTC. Its protein product is CASSLYQVPENEQFF. Full variable domain (outside the CDR3, taken from reference TRBV7-6 and TRBJ2-1): GAGVSQSPRYKVTKRGQDVALRCDPISGHVSLYWYRQALGQGPEFLTYFNYEAQQDKSGLPNDRFSAERPEGSISTLTIQRTEQRDSAMYRCASSLYQVPENEQFFGPGTRLTVL.

The chain couples TRBV6-5 to TRBJ1-2, with D maybe TRBD1 (6 bases). This CDR3 comprises 16 residues. The germline V gene encodes CDR1 MNHEY and CDR2 SVGAGI. The germline V and J ends were trimmed by 1 base and 6 bases, with 18 bases remaining between them. The CDR3 spells CASSYFSGHPNDGYTF. CDR3 in DNA: TGTGCCAGCAGTTACTTTTCGGGACACCCAAACGATGGCTACACCTTC.

This sequence joins TRBV12-3 or TRBV12-4 and TRBJ2-5; D gene unclear. V lost 5 bases and J lost 5, with 15 bases in between. This CDR3 contains 14 residues. The CDR3 sequence: CASSPSSARETQYF. DNA for the CDR3: TGTGCCAGCAGTCCCAGTTCGGCGAGGGAGACCCAGTACTTC.

Only a few counts were recorded for this clonotype. The rearrangement joins TRBV6-5 to TRBJ2-5, with a weak D call TRBD2 (6 bases). CDR3 length: 15 residues. Germline lookup yields CDR1 MNHEY and CDR2 SVGAGI. The germline V and J ends were trimmed by 6 bases and 5 bases, with 19 bases remaining between them. CDR3 loop: CASSWGHGEDETQYF. The CDR3 bases are TGTGCCAGCAGCTGGGGCCACGGGGAGGACGAGACCCAGTACTTC.

The CDR3 DNA reads TGTGCCAGCAGCTTAATCGCAGATACGCAGTATTTT. Translating it yields CASSLIADTQYF. This chain joins TRBV7-9 and TRBJ2-3; D is undetermined. Germline V lookup: CDR1 SEHNR, CDR2 FQNEAQ (reference sequence). This CDR3 has 12 residues. Trimming stripped 2 bases from V and 4 bases from J, with 4 bases between. Drawing the rest from reference TRBV7-9 and TRBJ2-3, the complete variable domain is DTGVSQNPRHKITKRGQNVTFRCDPISEHNRLYWYRQTLGQGPEFLTYFQNEAQLEKSRLLSDRFSAERPKGSFSTLEIQRTEQGDSAMYLCASSLIADTQYFGPGTRLTVL.

This clonotype turned up a few times. The chain couples TRBV2 to TRBJ2-1; 11 positions agree with TRBD2. The CDR3 is made up of 15 amino acids. CDR1 is SNHLY, CDR2 FYNNEI, per germline. Germline trimming cut 6 bases from V and 5 bases from J; bases unmatched to any gene: 6. The CDR3 loop is CASSTSGSLNNEQFF. CDR3 in DNA: TGTGCCAGCAGCACTAGCGGGAGCCTCAACAATGAGCAGTTCTTC.

The chain carries TRBV27 and TRBJ2-7; D gene ambiguous. Germline values: CDR1 MNHEY, CDR2 SMNVEV (reference sequence). The CDR3 covers 12 residues. Deletions cut 9 bases from V and 4 bases from J, with 13 bases between. CDR3: CASYSESYEQYF. The DNA of the CDR3 is TGTGCCAGTTATAGTGAGTCTTACGAGCAGTACTTC.

This chain uses TRBV6-1 with TRBJ1-5; D might be TRBD1 (6 bases). Germline CDR1 and CDR2: MNHNS and SASEGT. The germline V and J ends were trimmed by 2 bases and 6 bases, with 14 bases remaining between them. The CDR3 sequence is 15 residues long. The CDR3 sequence: CASSEKGEGSQPQHF. The CDR3 nucleotides are TGTGCCAGCAGTGAAAAGGGGGAGGGGAGTCAGCCCCAGCATTTT.

The V call is TRBV5-4, the J call TRBJ2-7; D unresolved. V was shortened by 0 bases and J by 6 bases, with 10 bases between the two germline ends. CDR3 length: 13 residues. The V gene's germline CDR1 is SGHNT and CDR2 YYREEE (reference sequence). The CDR3 loop reads CASSLEAVREQYF. Here the CDR3 DNA reads TGTGCCAGCAGCTTGGAGGCGGTGCGCGAGCAGTACTTC.

The chain combines TRBV9 with TRBJ2-1, with 7 bases lining up with TRBD2. Germline V gene lookup returns CDR1 SGDLS and CDR2 YYNGEE. The CDR3 covers 12 residues. J was trimmed by 10 bases and V by 3 bases; bases with no gene match: 4. CDR3 protein: CASSAGGWEQFF. The CDR3 coding sequence is TGTGCCAGCAGCGCCGGGGGGTGGGAGCAGTTCTTC.

This clonotype was recorded a few times. The chain has TRBV12-3 or TRBV12-4 and TRBJ1-1, with 7 bases identical to TRBD1. With V trimmed by 6 bases and J by 3 bases, 19 bases remained unmatched. The CDR3 contains 18 residues. CDR3 amino acids: CASRGGTVNTLDHTEAFF. For the CDR3, the DNA is TGTGCCAGCAGGGGGGGGACAGTCAACACCCTGGACCACACTGAAGCTTTCTTT.

The chain joins TRBV7-9 to TRBJ1-6, with D maybe TRBD1 (5 bases). With 4 bases removed from V and 4 bases from J, the gap between germline ends came to 14 bases. The CDR3 has 16 residues. Germline V gene data show CDR1 as SEHNR and CDR2 as FQNEAQ (reference sequence). The CDR3 loop is CASSSYGTDYNSPLHF. The CDR3 coding sequence is TGTGCCAGCAGCTCTTACGGGACGGATTATAATTCACCCCTCCACTTT.

The chain combines TRBV7-8 with TRBJ2-5, with D tentatively TRBD2 (6 bases). CDR3 size: 18 residues. Germline V gene data show CDR1 as SGHVS and CDR2 as FQNEAQ. The V and J ends lost 0 bases and 5 bases respectively, with 22 bases between them. The DNA of the CDR3 is TGTGCCAGCAGCTTAGCGGGTGAAAGCGGGCTGGTCTATGAGACCCAGTACTTC. It codes for CASSLAGESGLVYETQYF. Looking up the rest from reference TRBV7-8 and TRBJ2-5 gives the full variable domain: GAGVSQSPRYKVAKRGQDVALRCDPISGHVSLFWYQQALGQGPEFLTYFQNEAQLDKSGLPSDRFFAERPEGSVSTLKIQRTQQEDSAVYLCASSLAGESGLVYETQYFGPGTRLLVL.

Only a few counts were recorded for this clonotype. The chain is built from TRBV6-2 or TRBV6-3 and TRBJ2-3, with a tentative D call TRBD2 (5 bases). The CDR3 extends over 15 amino acids. V was clipped by 5 bases and J by 2 bases, with 14 bases between them. Per the germline V gene, CDR1 is MNHEY and CDR2 is SVGEGT. The DNA of the CDR3 is TGTGCCAGCAGTGAGGGCCGGGTGGCCACAGATACGCAGTATTTT. Protein sequence: CASSEGRVATDTQYF.

The chain uses TRBV9 and TRBJ2-3; 9 nucleotides match TRBD2. This CDR3 contains 15 residues. V shed 6 bases and J 3 bases; nucleotides not matched to a gene: 8. Germline CDR1 reads SGDLS; CDR2 reads YYNGEE. The CDR3 sequence is CASTLSSGITDTQYF. CDR3 sequence (DNA): TGTGCCAGCACCCTGTCTAGCGGGATAACAGATACGCAGTATTTT.

This clonotype turned up a few times. The genes are TRBV24-1 and TRBJ2-2; D perhaps matches TRBD2 (6 bases). Trimming shortened V by 2 bases and J by 1 base, and 7 bases separated the two germline ends. This CDR3 has 15 residues. Germline CDR1 reads KGHDR; CDR2 reads SFDVKD. In DNA, the CDR3 is TGTGCCACCAGTGATTGGGGACTGAACACCGGGGAGCTGTTTTTT. This gives the protein CATSDWGLNTGELFF.

The table lists this clonotype with a few counts. The chain carries TRBV6-5 and TRBJ2-7, with a weak D call TRBD2 (6 bases). Trimming stripped 4 bases from V and 6 bases from J, with 19 bases between. Germline V lookup: CDR1 MNHEY, CDR2 SVGAGI. The CDR3 has 15 amino acids. CDR3 in amino acids: CASSSTGWGVGEQYF. The CDR3 DNA follows: TGTGCCAGCAGTTCCACTGGCTGGGGGGTAGGCGAGCAGTACTTC.

In its sample, this clonotype was seen a few times. The chain has TRBV21-1 and TRBJ2-5; whether TRBD1, the table's D call, matches the DNA was not checked. TRBV21-1 is designated a pseudogene. The CDR3 is 14 amino acids. The CDR3 is CASSHDRDGETQYF. The CDR3 DNA sequence: TGTGCCAGCAGCCACGACAGGGACGGAGAGACCCAGTACTTC.

The chain links TRBV12-3 or TRBV12-4 to TRBJ2-7; possibly TRBD1 for D (6 bases). The CDR3 extends over 13 amino acids. With 7 bases removed from V and 0 bases from J, the gap between germline ends came to 10 bases. CDR3 sequence (DNA): TGTGCCAGCAAACAGGGTAGCTCCTACGAGCAGTACTTC. This encodes CASKQGSSYEQYF.

The table lists this clonotype with many counts. The rearrangement links TRBV10-3 to TRBJ2-1; the match to TRBD1 covers 8 bases. CDR3 length: 13 amino acids. Germline values: CDR1 ENHRY, CDR2 SYGVKD. This CDR3 is CAGPGGFYNEQFF. CDR3 nucleotides: TGTGCTGGACCAGGGGGCTTCTACAATGAGCAGTTCTTC.

The table lists this clonotype with a few counts. The chain employs TRBV4-1 and TRBJ2-5, with a tentative D call TRBD1 (5 bases). V was shortened by 1 base and J by 1 base, with 7 bases between the two germline ends. The CDR3 runs 14 residues. Germline-derived CDR1 and CDR2 are MGHRA and YSYEKL. The DNA of the CDR3 is TGCGCCAGCAGCCAAGGGACATTCCAAGAGACCCAGTACTTC. It specifies CASSQGTFQETQYF.

This chain uses TRBV9 with TRBJ1-1, with D unresolved. The CDR3 has 14 residues. Trimming pared 2 bases from V and 6 bases from J, leaving 14 bases between. Germline assignment: CDR1 SGDLS and CDR2 YYNGEE. The CDR3 protein is CASSVPGPGAEAFF. In DNA form, the CDR3 reads TGTGCCAGCAGCGTGCCAGGTCCAGGAGCTGAAGCTTTCTTT.

This clonotype has more than one count but fewer than ten. The chain carries TRBV11-2 and TRBJ2-7; D remains unclear. Germline V CDR1 and CDR2: SGHAT, FQNNGV. V was clipped by 0 bases and J by 4 bases, with 13 bases between them. This CDR3 has 15 amino acids. As DNA, the CDR3 is TGTGCCAGCAGCTTAGATCACGGGTCGTTTTACGAGCAGTACTTC. Its protein product is CASSLDHGSFYEQYF.

This clonotype was found a few times. The V gene is TRBV6-2 or TRBV6-3, the J gene TRBJ2-7; D gene ambiguous. The CDR3 totals 13 residues. From germline, CDR1 is MNHEY and CDR2 SVGEGT. V gave up 7 bases and J gave up 2 bases, with 12 bases separating them. This chain's CDR3 is CASTLGSPYEQYF. The CDR3 DNA follows: TGTGCCAGCACCCTGGGAAGCCCCTACGAGCAGTACTTC.